Listed below are T cell receptor beta chains from one sample, sequenced in a study of T cells in Graves' hyperthyroidism and ophthalmopathy. TCRdb passed the multiplex PCR reads through MiXCR, listing each CDR3 protein once. The top ten clones hold around 4.1% of a sample with approximately 610,000 distinct CDR3 sequences, roughly 15% of them seen once. Sequencing used blood. The source of these receptors is a woman in her forties with Graves' ophthalmopathy. Both conserved end residues are part of each CDR3. Each record gives: V gene, J gene, clone size, D gene, CDR3 length, CDR3 DNA, CDR3 protein. D genes are given only for firm matches. A clone size is listed for some rows: how often the clone was seen (once, few, many), or a class if it is expanded.

V gene: TRBV11-3; J gene: TRBJ2-2; clone size: .; D gene: TRBD2; CDR3 length: 15; CDR3 DNA: TGTGCCAGCAGCTCTAGCGGGAGTCGGACCGGGGAGCTGTTTTTT; CDR3 protein: CASSSSGSRTGELFF
V gene: TRBV20-1; J gene: TRBJ2-5; clone size: many; D gene: TRBD2; CDR3 length: 16; CDR3 DNA: TGCAGTGCTAGAAGGACTAGCGGGAGGGTAGAAGAGACCCAGTACTTC; CDR3 protein: CSARRTSGRVEETQYF
V gene: TRBV5-1; J gene: TRBJ2-7; clone size: .; D gene: .; CDR3 length: 13; CDR3 DNA: TGCGCCAGCAGCCTGGACTTCACCTACGAGCAGTACTTC; CDR3 protein: CASSLDFTYEQYF
V gene: TRBV20-1; J gene: TRBJ2-4; clone size: many; D gene: .; CDR3 length: 14; CDR3 DNA: TGCAGTGCTAAGGGGGTCGGGGGGCGCGGCATTCAGTACTTC; CDR3 protein: CSAKGVGGRGIQYF
V gene: TRBV9; J gene: TRBJ1-2; clone size: .; D gene: .; CDR3 length: 14; CDR3 DNA: TGTGCCAGCAGCGTAGGGACTGCGAGCTATGGCTACACCTTC; CDR3 protein: CASSVGTASYGYTF
V gene: TRBV27; J gene: TRBJ2-5; clone size: many; D gene: .; CDR3 length: 13; CDR3 DNA: TGTGCCAGCAGTTTATTGGGGAAAGAGACCCAGTACTTC; CDR3 protein: CASSLLGKETQYF
V gene: TRBV7-3; J gene: TRBJ2-7; clone size: few; D gene: TRBD2; CDR3 length: 22; CDR3 DNA: TGTGCCAGCAGCTTAACAGCGGGGTTGGGGTGGAAGCGGGATTTCCCGGGGGACGAGCAGTACTTC; CDR3 protein: CASSLTAGLGWKRDFPGDEQYF
V gene: TRBV11-2; J gene: TRBJ2-5; clone size: many; D gene: TRBD1; CDR3 length: 17; CDR3 DNA: TGTGCCAGCAGCCCCCCGGGACAGGGAGTGGGTCGAGAGACCCAGTACTTC; CDR3 protein: CASSPPGQGVGRETQYF
V gene: TRBV20-1; J gene: TRBJ2-5; clone size: many; D gene: .; CDR3 length: 15; CDR3 DNA: TGCAGTGCTAGAGATCTTCTGGGAAATCAGGAGACCCAGTACTTC; CDR3 protein: CSARDLLGNQETQYF
V gene: TRBV27; J gene: TRBJ1-1; clone size: .; D gene: .; CDR3 length: 15; CDR3 DNA: TGTGCCAGCAGTTTATCTCGGGGGGAGGACACTGAAGCTTTCTTT; CDR3 protein: CASSLSRGEDTEAFF
V gene: TRBV2; J gene: TRBJ2-5; clone size: .; D gene: TRBD2; CDR3 length: 14; CDR3 DNA: TGTGCCAGCAGTGACCGGCTAGCGGGAGAGACCCAGTACTTC; CDR3 protein: CASSDRLAGETQYF
V gene: TRBV5-1; J gene: TRBJ2-7; clone size: few; D gene: .; CDR3 length: 11; CDR3 DNA: TGCGCCTGCAGTTCTCAGGGGGAGCAGTACTTC; CDR3 protein: CACSSQGEQYF
V gene: TRBV12-3/TRBV12-4; J gene: TRBJ2-7; clone size: .; D gene: .; CDR3 length: 14; CDR3 DNA: TGTGCCAGCAGCCCCTGGGGGGCGTCCTACGGGCAGTACTTC; CDR3 protein: CASSPWGASYGQYF
V gene: TRBV7-7; J gene: TRBJ2-1; clone size: many; D gene: .; CDR3 length: 14; CDR3 DNA: TGTGCTAGCAGCTTAGGCCGACAAGGCGATGAGCAGTTCTTC; CDR3 protein: CASSLGRQGDEQFF
V gene: TRBV29-1; J gene: TRBJ2-7; clone size: .; D gene: .; CDR3 length: 15; CDR3 DNA: TGCAGCGCCGGCCTGCTGGACTCAACCCCTTACGAGCAGTACTTC; CDR3 protein: CSAGLLDSTPYEQYF
V gene: TRBV5-1; J gene: TRBJ1-1; clone size: many; D gene: .; CDR3 length: 14; CDR3 DNA: TGCGCCAGCAGCTTGGGGTGGGCGGGGACTGAAGCTTTCTTT; CDR3 protein: CASSLGWAGTEAFF
V gene: TRBV25-1; J gene: TRBJ2-5; clone size: many; D gene: .; CDR3 length: 16; CDR3 DNA: TGTGCCAGCAGTGCCGACTGGACTGGACAGCCAGAGACCCAGTACTTC; CDR3 protein: CASSADWTGQPETQYF
V gene: TRBV11-3; J gene: TRBJ1-1; clone size: few; D gene: TRBD1; CDR3 length: 14; CDR3 DNA: TGTGCCAGCAGCCCGGGGACAGGACGTGGGTTGGCTTTCTTT; CDR3 protein: CASSPGTGRGLAFF
V gene: TRBV2; J gene: TRBJ2-2; clone size: many; D gene: TRBD1; CDR3 length: 15; CDR3 DNA: TGTGCCAGCATTGCCGGGACAGCTAACACCGGGGAGCTGTTTTTT; CDR3 protein: CASIAGTANTGELFF
V gene: TRBV4-1; J gene: TRBJ1-1; clone size: few; D gene: .; CDR3 length: 15; CDR3 DNA: TGCGCCAGCAGCCAAGGTTTCCGGGACAAAGGCTCGGCTTTCTTT; CDR3 protein: CASSQGFRDKGSAFF
V gene: TRBV7-2; J gene: TRBJ1-1; clone size: many; D gene: .; CDR3 length: 14; CDR3 DNA: TGTGCCAGCAGTCTACAGGGAGGGAACACTGAAGCTTTCTTT; CDR3 protein: CASSLQGGNTEAFF
V gene: TRBV6-1; J gene: TRBJ2-7; clone size: .; D gene: .; CDR3 length: 13; CDR3 DNA: TGTGCCAGCCATGTCAGCTTCCAATACGAGCAGTACTTC; CDR3 protein: CASHVSFQYEQYF
V gene: TRBV12-3/TRBV12-4; J gene: TRBJ1-5; clone size: many; D gene: .; CDR3 length: 13; CDR3 DNA: TGTGCCAGCAGTCGACAGGACGATCAGCCCCAGCATTTT; CDR3 protein: CASSRQDDQPQHF
V gene: TRBV6-1; J gene: TRBJ2-2; clone size: many; D gene: .; CDR3 length: 15; CDR3 DNA: TGTGCCAGCAGTGAAGCCCCAGCGTCCACCGGGGAGCTGTTTTTT; CDR3 protein: CASSEAPASTGELFF
V gene: TRBV6-1; J gene: TRBJ2-5; clone size: many; D gene: .; CDR3 length: 12; CDR3 DNA: TGTGCCAGCAGTGCACCTGGGGAGACCCAGTACTTC; CDR3 protein: CASSAPGETQYF
V gene: TRBV27; J gene: TRBJ2-7; clone size: few; D gene: .; CDR3 length: 16; CDR3 DNA: TGTGCCAGCAGTTTACGAGGCCAGGGCCCGTATTACGAGCAGTACTTC; CDR3 protein: CASSLRGQGPYYEQYF
V gene: TRBV12-3/TRBV12-4; J gene: TRBJ2-7; clone size: .; D gene: TRBD1; CDR3 length: 16; CDR3 DNA: TGTGCCAGCAGTTTGGGCCCGGGACAGGGTTCCTACGAGCAGTACTTC; CDR3 protein: CASSLGPGQGSYEQYF
V gene: TRBV7-2; J gene: TRBJ1-2; clone size: many; D gene: TRBD1; CDR3 length: 15; CDR3 DNA: TGTGCCAGCAGCTTAGTGGCAGGGGGAGACTATGGCTACACCTTC; CDR3 protein: CASSLVAGGDYGYTF
V gene: TRBV12-3/TRBV12-4; J gene: TRBJ1-6; clone size: many; D gene: TRBD1; CDR3 length: 15; CDR3 DNA: TGTGCCAGCAGTCTATCCGGGACAGAGAATTCACCCCTCCACTTT; CDR3 protein: CASSLSGTENSPLHF
V gene: TRBV12-3/TRBV12-4; J gene: TRBJ2-2; clone size: once; D gene: .; CDR3 length: 14; CDR3 DNA: TGTGCCAGCAGGCCCACAAGTAACACCGGGGAGCTGTTTTTT; CDR3 protein: CASRPTSNTGELFF
V gene: TRBV20-1; J gene: TRBJ2-7; clone size: .; D gene: TRBD1; CDR3 length: 15; CDR3 DNA: TGCAGTGCTAGAGATGGGGGGACAGGGGCCTACGAGCAGTACTTC; CDR3 protein: CSARDGGTGAYEQYF
V gene: TRBV5-5; J gene: TRBJ2-3; clone size: few; D gene: .; CDR3 length: 14; CDR3 DNA: TGTGCCAGCACCGGAGACAGTCTCCGGGATACGCAGTATTTT; CDR3 protein: CASTGDSLRDTQYF
V gene: TRBV18; J gene: TRBJ2-5; clone size: .; D gene: .; CDR3 length: 14; CDR3 DNA: TGTGCCAGCTCACCACAGGCAGACCAAGAGACCCAGTACTTC; CDR3 protein: CASSPQADQETQYF
V gene: TRBV27; J gene: TRBJ2-7; clone size: many; D gene: TRBD1; CDR3 length: 14; CDR3 DNA: TGTGCCAGCAGTGCAACAGGGGGCTTCTACGAGCAGTACTTC; CDR3 protein: CASSATGGFYEQYF
V gene: TRBV20-1; J gene: TRBJ2-5; clone size: few; D gene: .; CDR3 length: 15; CDR3 DNA: TGCAGTGCTAGCCGGCAAAGGGGAGGGGGGGAGACCCAGTACTTC; CDR3 protein: CSASRQRGGGETQYF
V gene: TRBV11-1; J gene: TRBJ2-7; clone size: .; D gene: TRBD2; CDR3 length: 16; CDR3 DNA: TGTGCCAGCAGCTTTCCGACTAGCGGGAGAACCTACGAGCAGTACTTC; CDR3 protein: CASSFPTSGRTYEQYF
V gene: TRBV10-3; J gene: TRBJ2-5; clone size: .; D gene: TRBD2; CDR3 length: 15; CDR3 DNA: TGTGCCATAGGAAGTGCGGGAGGGGAGAAAGAGACCCAGTACTTC; CDR3 protein: CAIGSAGGEKETQYF
V gene: TRBV7-3; J gene: TRBJ1-1; clone size: many; D gene: .; CDR3 length: 19; CDR3 DNA: TGTGCCAGCAGCTTACGTACGGGGGGCTGGTCCCGCGGGAACACTGAAGCTTTCTTT; CDR3 protein: CASSLRTGGWSRGNTEAFF
V gene: TRBV27; J gene: TRBJ1-1; clone size: .; D gene: .; CDR3 length: 16; CDR3 DNA: TGTGCCAGCAGCCCGACCTTCAGGAACATGAACACTGAAGCTTTCTTT; CDR3 protein: CASSPTFRNMNTEAFF
V gene: TRBV28; J gene: TRBJ2-6; clone size: few; D gene: TRBD2; CDR3 length: 18; CDR3 DNA: TGTGCCAGCAGTCCCACGGGGGGGAAGAAATCTGGGGCCAACGTCCTGACTTTC; CDR3 protein: CASSPTGGKKSGANVLTF